The TCR beta chain described here comes from a study of CD8+CD57+ T cells in acquired aplastic anemia. Genomic DNA, serving as template, underwent TCR beta VDJ and CDR3 profiling. One entry per CDR3 protein results from TCRdb running MiXCR on the reads. Of fewer than 70,000 distinct CDR3 sequences in the sample, roughly half were seen once. Per germline, CDR1 MGHRA and CDR2 YSYEKL. This CDR3 is built from 16 residues. This clonotype was recorded once. Relative to the germline gene, one junction end is altered; a read error may explain this. J is TRBJ2-2 and V is TRBV4-1; the D call may be TRBD1 or TRBD2 (5 bases each). Sequencing used sorted CD4+, CD8+, or CD8+CD57+ T cells (not recorded which) from PBMCs. The receptor was isolated from a human donor in good health, serving as a control. The CDR3 loop is CASSLTGTQNTGELPF. As DNA, the CDR3 is TGCGCCAGCAGCCTCACCGGGACCCAGAACACCGGGGAGCTGCCTTTT.